The TCR beta chain under discussion was sequenced for a study of early stage breast cancer tumors. Whole-study findings and limits: Tumors had about 2.3-fold higher T cell density than normal breast.

Worth noting for this clone: Its antigen is not identified.

Using immunoSEQ multiplex PCR, the repertoire was profiled, and TCRdb retains in-frame clones only, with some absent. Of around 71,000 clones in the sample, roughly 80% were seen once. The germline V gene has CDR1 GTSNPN and CDR2 SVGIG (reference sequence). The V and J ends lost 2 bases and 4 bases, in that order; junction bases with no gene match: 9. CDR3 length equals 16 residues. Sequenced material: blood. The TCR originated in a person between 55 and 70 years old with breast cancer. The gene calls are TRBV30 and TRBJ2-1, with 9 bases fitting TRBD2. CDR3 sequence: CAWSSVLAGLYNEQFF. CDR3 nucleotide sequence: TGTGCCTGGAGTTCGGTGCTAGCGGGGCTATACAATGAGCAGTTCTTC.